This TCR beta chain was identified during a study of T cells in Graves' hyperthyroidism and ophthalmopathy. Findings and limits, study-wide: Blood held most thyroid clonotypes expanded above 0.001 frequency.

CDR3 length: 15 amino acids. CDR1 SGHRS and CDR2 YFSETQ come from the germline V gene. J was trimmed by 5 bases and V by 3 bases; bases with no gene match: 11. Newly diagnosed patients aged 18 to 65 had hyperthyroidism of under 2 months' duration. With respect to this clonotype: The antigen is not known.

Amplification yielded TCR beta CDR3 regions, with RNA transcripts as the source. The primer set for the first-round RT-PCR of the TCR CDR3 was HTBI. Via MiXCR, TCRdb re-called the multiplex PCR reads, giving one row per CDR3 protein. The sample has around 800,000 distinct CDR3 sequences, about two fifths seen once; the top ten hold 8.9%. The receptor was isolated from a man aged 18 to 30 with Graves' hyperthyroidism. The chain carries TRBV5-1 and TRBJ2-7, with TRBD1 identical over 7 bases. Sequencing input: blood. CDR3 in amino acids: CASSYSGTDGDEQYF. CDR3 DNA sequence: TGCGCCAGCAGCTACTCCGGGACAGATGGCGACGAGCAGTACTTC.